Listed here are 2 T cell receptor beta chains from one sample, sequenced in a study of shared T cell receptors in the human thymus. Data came from immunoSEQ multiplex PCR; TCRdb stores just in-frame clones and leaves some out. This table holds under 850,000 clones, roughly 90% found once. The same sample was also studied in work on human thymus T cells.

The sequenced sample consisted of thymocytes. These TCRs come from a boy younger than two with a congenital heart defect.

The chain uses TRBV5-1 and TRBJ1-1; 8 bases align to TRBD1. This CDR3 has 19 amino acids. Per germline, CDR1 SGHRS and CDR2 YFSETQ. V shed 5 bases, J shed 5 bases, and the junction held 23 bases outside the gene matches. This chain's CDR3 is CASRLLVDANGTGGTEAFF. The CDR3 DNA is TGCGCCAGCAGACTCTTGGTTGACGCTAACGGGACAGGTGGAACTGAAGCTTTCTTT. The full variable domain, its missing parts supplied by reference TRBV5-1 and TRBJ1-1, is KAGVTQTPRYLIKTRGQQVTLSCSPISGHRSVSWYQQTPGQGLQFLFEYFSETQRNKGNFPGRFSGRQFSNSRSEMNVSTLELGDSALYLCASRLLVDANGTGGTEAFFGQGTRLTVV.

The chain employs TRBV29-1 and TRBJ2-3, with 9 nucleotides matching TRBD2. Germline-derived CDR1 and CDR2 are SQVTM and ANQGSEA. V trimming: 3 bases; J trimming: 5 bases; junction bases outside the gene matches: 12. CDR3 size: 16 residues. The CDR3 DNA reads TGCAGCGTTGACCGTTTCGCGGGAGGGCCTAAAGATACGCAGTATTTT. Its translation: CSVDRFAGGPKDTQYF.